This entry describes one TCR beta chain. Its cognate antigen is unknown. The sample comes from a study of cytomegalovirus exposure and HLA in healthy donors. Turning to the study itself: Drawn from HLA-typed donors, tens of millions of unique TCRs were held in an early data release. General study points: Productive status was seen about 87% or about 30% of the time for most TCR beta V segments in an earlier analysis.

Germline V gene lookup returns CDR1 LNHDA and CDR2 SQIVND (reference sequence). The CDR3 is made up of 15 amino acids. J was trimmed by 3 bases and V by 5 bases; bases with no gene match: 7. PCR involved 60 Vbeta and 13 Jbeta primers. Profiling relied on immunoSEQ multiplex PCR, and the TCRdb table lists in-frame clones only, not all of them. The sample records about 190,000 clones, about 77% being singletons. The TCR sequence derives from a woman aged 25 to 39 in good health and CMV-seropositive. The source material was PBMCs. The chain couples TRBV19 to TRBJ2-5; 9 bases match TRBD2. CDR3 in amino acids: CASSPSASGKETQYF. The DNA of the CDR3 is TGTGCCAGTAGTCCTTCGGCTAGCGGGAAAGAGACCCAGTACTTC.